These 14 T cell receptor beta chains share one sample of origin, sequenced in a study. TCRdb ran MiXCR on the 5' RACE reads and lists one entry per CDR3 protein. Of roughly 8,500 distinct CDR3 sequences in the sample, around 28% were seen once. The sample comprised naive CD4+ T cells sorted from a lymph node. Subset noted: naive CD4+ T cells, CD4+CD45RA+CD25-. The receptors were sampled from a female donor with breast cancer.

This CDR3 is CSARDNGLSTGELFF. DNA of the CDR3: TGCAGTGCTAGAGATAACGGTCTGTCCACCGGGGAGCTGTTTTTT. The rearrangement uses TRBV20-1 and TRBJ2-2; D is unresolved. The CDR3 spans 15 residues. The germline V gene encodes CDR1 DFQATT and CDR2 SNEGSKA (reference sequence). Trimming stripped 0 bases from V and 4 bases from J, with 12 bases between.

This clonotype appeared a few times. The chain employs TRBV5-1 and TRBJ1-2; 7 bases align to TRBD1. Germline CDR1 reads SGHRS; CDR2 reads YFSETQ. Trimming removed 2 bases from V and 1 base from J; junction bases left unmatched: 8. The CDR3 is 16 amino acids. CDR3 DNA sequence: TGCGCCAGCAGCTTAAGCCGGACAGGCGTTAACTATGGCTACACCTTC. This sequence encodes CASSLSRTGVNYGYTF.

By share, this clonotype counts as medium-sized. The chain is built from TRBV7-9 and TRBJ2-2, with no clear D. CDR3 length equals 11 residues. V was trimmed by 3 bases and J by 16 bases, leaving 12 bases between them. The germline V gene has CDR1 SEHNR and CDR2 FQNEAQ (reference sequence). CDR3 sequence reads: CASSLVLEAFF. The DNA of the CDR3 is TGTGCCAGCAGCTTGGTCCTAGAGGCGTTTTTT.

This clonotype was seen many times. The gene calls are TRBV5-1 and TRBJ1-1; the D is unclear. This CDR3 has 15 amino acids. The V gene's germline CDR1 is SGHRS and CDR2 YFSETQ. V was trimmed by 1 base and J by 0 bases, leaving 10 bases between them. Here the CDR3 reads CASSLSRLLNTEAFF. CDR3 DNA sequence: TGCGCCAGCAGCTTGAGTCGACTCCTGAACACTGAAGCTTTCTTT.

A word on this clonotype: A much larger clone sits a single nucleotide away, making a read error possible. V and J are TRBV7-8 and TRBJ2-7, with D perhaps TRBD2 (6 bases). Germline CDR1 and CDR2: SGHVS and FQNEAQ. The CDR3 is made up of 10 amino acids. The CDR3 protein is CASGHYEQYF. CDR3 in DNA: TGTGCTAGCGGACACTACGAGCAGTACTTC.

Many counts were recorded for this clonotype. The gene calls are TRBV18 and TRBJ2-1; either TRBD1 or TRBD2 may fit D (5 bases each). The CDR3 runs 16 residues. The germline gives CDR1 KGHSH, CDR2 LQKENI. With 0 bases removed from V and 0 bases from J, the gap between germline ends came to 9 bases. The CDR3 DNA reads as TGTGCCAGCTCACCACCGGGGCGGGCCTCCTACAATGAGCAGTTCTTC. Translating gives CASSPPGRASYNEQFF.

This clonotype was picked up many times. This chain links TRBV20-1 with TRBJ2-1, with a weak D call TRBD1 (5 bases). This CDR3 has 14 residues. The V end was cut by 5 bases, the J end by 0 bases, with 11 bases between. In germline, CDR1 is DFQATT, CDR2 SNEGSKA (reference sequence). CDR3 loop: CSALDSYSYNEQFF. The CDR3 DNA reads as TGCAGTGCTTTAGACAGCTACTCCTACAATGAGCAGTTCTTC.

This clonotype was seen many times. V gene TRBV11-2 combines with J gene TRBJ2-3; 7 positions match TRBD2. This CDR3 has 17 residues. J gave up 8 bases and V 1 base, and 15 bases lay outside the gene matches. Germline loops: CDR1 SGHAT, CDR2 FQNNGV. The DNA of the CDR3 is TGTGCCAGCAGCTTAGTTTACTCTGCGGGAGAGCTTGGTACGCAGTATTTT. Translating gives CASSLVYSAGELGTQYF.

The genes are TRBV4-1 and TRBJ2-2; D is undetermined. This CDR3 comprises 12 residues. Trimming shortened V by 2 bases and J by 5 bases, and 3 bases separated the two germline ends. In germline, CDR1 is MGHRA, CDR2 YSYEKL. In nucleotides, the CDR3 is TGCGCCAGCAGCCAACTTACCGGGGAGCTGTTTTTT. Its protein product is CASSQLTGELFF.

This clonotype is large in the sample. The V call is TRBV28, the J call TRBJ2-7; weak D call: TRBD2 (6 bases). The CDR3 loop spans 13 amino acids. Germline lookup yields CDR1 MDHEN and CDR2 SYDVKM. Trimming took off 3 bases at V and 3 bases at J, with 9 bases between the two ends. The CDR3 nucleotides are TGTGCCAGCAGTTTGGTGACTAGCTACGAGCAGTACTTC. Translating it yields CASSLVTSYEQYF.

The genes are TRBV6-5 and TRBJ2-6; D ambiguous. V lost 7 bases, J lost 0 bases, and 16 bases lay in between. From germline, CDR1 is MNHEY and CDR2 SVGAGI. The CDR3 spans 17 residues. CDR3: CASTSGSYFSGANVLTF. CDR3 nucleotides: TGTGCCAGCACCTCTGGGTCCTACTTCTCTGGGGCCAACGTCCTGACTTTC.

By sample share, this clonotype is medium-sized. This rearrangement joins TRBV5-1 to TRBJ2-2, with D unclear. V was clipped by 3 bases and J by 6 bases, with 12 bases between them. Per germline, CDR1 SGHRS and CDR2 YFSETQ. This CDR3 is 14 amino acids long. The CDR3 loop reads CASSYSTPAGELFF. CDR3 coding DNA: TGCGCCAGCAGCTATTCTACCCCCGCCGGGGAGCTGTTTTTT.

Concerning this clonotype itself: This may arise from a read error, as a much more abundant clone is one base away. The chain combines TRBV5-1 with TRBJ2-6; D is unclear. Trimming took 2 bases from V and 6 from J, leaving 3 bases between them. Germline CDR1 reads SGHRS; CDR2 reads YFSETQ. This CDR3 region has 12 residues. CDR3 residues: CASSFAANVLTF. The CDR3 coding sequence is TGCGCCAGCAGCTTTGCGGCCAACGTCCTGACTTTC. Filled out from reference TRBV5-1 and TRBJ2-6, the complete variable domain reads KAGVTQTPRYLIKTRGQQVTLSCSPISGHRSVSWYQQTPGQGLQFLFEYFSETQRNKGNFPGRFSGRQFSNSRSEMNVSTLELGDSALYLCASSFAANVLTFGAGSRLTVL.

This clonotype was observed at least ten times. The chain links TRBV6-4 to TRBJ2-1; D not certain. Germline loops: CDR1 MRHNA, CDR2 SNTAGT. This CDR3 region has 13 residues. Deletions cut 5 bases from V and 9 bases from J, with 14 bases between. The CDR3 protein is CASSLVMMGEQFF. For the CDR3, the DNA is TGTGCCAGCAGTCTAGTGATGATGGGTGAGCAGTTCTTC.